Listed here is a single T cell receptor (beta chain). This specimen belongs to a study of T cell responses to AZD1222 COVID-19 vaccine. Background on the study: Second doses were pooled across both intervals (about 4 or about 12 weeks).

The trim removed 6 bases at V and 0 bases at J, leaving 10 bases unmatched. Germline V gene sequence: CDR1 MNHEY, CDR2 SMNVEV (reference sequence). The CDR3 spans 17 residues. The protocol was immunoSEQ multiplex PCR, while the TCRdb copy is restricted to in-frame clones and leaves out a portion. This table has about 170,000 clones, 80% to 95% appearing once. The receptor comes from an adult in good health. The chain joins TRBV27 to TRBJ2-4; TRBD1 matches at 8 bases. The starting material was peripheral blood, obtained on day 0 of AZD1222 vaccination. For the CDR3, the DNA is TGTGCCAGCAGACCCACCGGCAGGGGGCTAGCCAAAAACATTCAGTACTTC. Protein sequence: CASRPTGRGLAKNIQYF.